This note documents a single TCR beta chain sequence. The antigen is not known. The CDR3 is made up of 13 amino acids. Germline CDR1 SGHNT, CDR2 YYREEE (reference sequence). Trimming stripped 4 bases from V and 3 bases from J, with 11 bases between. This sample's time point: recipient sample about 28 days before transplant, after cytoreduction. These data originate in a study of T cell clonotyping in hematopoietic cell transplantation. Overall study results and limits: At the given depth, recipient repertoires were over 95% de novo clonotypes. Pathologically expanded recipient clonotypes increased progressively from day 30 to day 180 as diversity fell. Higher Inverse Simpson Index values in graft donor and pretransplant recipient predicted broader posttransplant TCR diversity.

Only in-frame clones appear in the TCRdb table, and some are missing; sequencing was by immunoSEQ multiplex PCR. The repertoire holds some 76,000 clones, with 90% to 97% as singletons. The sequence was obtained from a woman between 45 and 65 years old with acute myeloid leukemia. Some clones in this sample may be carry-over from other donors' samples. The source material was peripheral blood mononuclear cells, sampled before stem cell transplant. The chain uses TRBV5-4 and TRBJ2-7; D remains ambiguous. The CDR3: CASSLRINYEQYF. The CDR3 bases are TGTGCCAGCAGCCTACGGATTAACTACGAGCAGTACTTC.